One and the same sample provided the 22 T cell receptor beta chains below, sequenced in a study of CD8 T cells in ankylosing spondylitis. Notes on the study in general: It appeared that ankylosing spondylitis blood was characterized by a TCR beta motif of seven or eight highly homologous variants.

From the 5' RACE reads, TCRdb called clonotypes with MiXCR, one entry per CDR3 protein. The sample consists of some 800,000 distinct CDR3 sequences, 12% of them appearing once. For these receptors, no antigen is known. The sequenced material came from blood, either unsorted or a sorted T cell fraction (not recorded which). The receptors shown here come from a male donor with ankylosing spondylitis.

This clonotype showed up just a few times. The chain combines TRBV7-9 with TRBJ1-5, with D possibly TRBD1 on 5 matching bases. This CDR3 has 14 amino acids. Trimming took 8 bases from V and 6 from J, leaving 17 bases between them. CDR1 SEHNR and CDR2 FQNEAQ come from the germline V gene (reference sequence). CDR3 residues: CASESGGSGQPQHF. CDR3 coding DNA: TGTGCCAGCGAGTCGGGGGGGTCAGGTCAGCCCCAGCATTTT.

This clonotype was counted many times. The chain recombines TRBV20-1 with TRBJ2-2, with D perhaps TRBD1 (6 bases). V was shortened by 5 bases and J by 3 bases, with 16 bases between the two germline ends. The CDR3 length is 15 residues. Germline V gene sequence: CDR1 DFQATT, CDR2 SNEGSKA (reference sequence). CDR3 sequence: CSAARGGADTGELFF. The CDR3 nucleotides read TGCAGTGCTGCCCGAGGGGGAGCAGACACCGGGGAGCTGTTTTTT.

The chain links TRBV24-1 to TRBJ2-7; unclear D gene. The ends were cut back, 2 bases at V and 8 bases at J, with 9 bases in the middle. Germline V gene data show CDR1 as KGHDR and CDR2 as SFDVKD. CDR3 length equals 12 residues. The CDR3 sequence: CATSDYRTKQYF. CDR3 bases: TGTGCCACCAGTGATTACCGCACAAAGCAGTACTTC.

The rearrangement joins TRBV27 to TRBJ2-7; TRBD1 matches at 8 bases. Germline CDR1 is MNHEY and CDR2 is SMNVEV (reference sequence). Trimming at V came to 6 bases and at J to 7 bases, leaving 8 bases not matched to a gene. This CDR3 is built from 13 residues. CDR3 loop: CASRQTGGWEQYF. CDR3 coding DNA: TGTGCCAGCAGACAAACAGGGGGATGGGAGCAGTACTTC.

This clonotype has a count of ten or more. V gene TRBV20-1 combines with J gene TRBJ2-7; no firm D call. The V end lost 2 bases, the J end lost 4 bases, and 18 bases lay between the germline ends. This CDR3 has 15 amino acids. Per the germline V gene, CDR1 is DFQATT and CDR2 is SNEGSKA (reference sequence). CDR3 in DNA: TGCAGTGCTAGACCCCCTGGGCGGCGGCATTACGAGCAGTACTTC. Translating gives CSARPPGRRHYEQYF.

This clonotype was detected only a few times. The J gene is TRBJ2-3, the V gene TRBV15, with D perhaps TRBD1 or TRBD2 (5 bases each). V was shortened by 5 bases and J by 5 bases, with 14 bases between the two germline ends. CDR1 LNHNV and CDR2 YYDKDF come from the germline V gene (reference sequence). This CDR3 has 14 amino acids. CDR3: CATSPPRGEDTQYF. CDR3 coding DNA: TGTGCCACCAGCCCCCCGAGAGGGGAAGATACGCAGTATTTT.

This clonotype has only a few counts. The V and J genes are TRBV20-1 and TRBJ2-7, with 9 bases that match TRBD2. CDR3 length: 14 residues. Germline V gene sequence: CDR1 DFQATT, CDR2 SNEGSKA (reference sequence). J was trimmed by 6 bases and V by 0 bases; bases with no gene match: 6. CDR3 in amino acids: CSARDASGTGEQYF. The CDR3 DNA is TGCAGTGCTAGAGATGCTAGCGGGACGGGCGAGCAGTACTTC.

The V call is TRBV28, the J call TRBJ2-7, with D possibly matching TRBD1 (6 bases). V lost 6 bases, J lost 6 bases, and 15 bases lay in between. From germline, CDR1 is MDHEN and CDR2 SYDVKM. The CDR3 runs 13 residues. This CDR3 is CASSRTEVSEQYF. The CDR3 DNA is TGTGCCAGCAGCAGGACAGAGGTTAGCGAGCAGTACTTC. The entire variable domain, with the rest obtained from reference TRBV28 and TRBJ2-7, is as follows: DVKVTQSSRYLVKRTGEKVFLECVQDMDHENMFWYRQDPGLGLRLIYFSYDVKMKEKGDIPEGYSVSREKKERFSLILESASTNQTSMYLCASSRTEVSEQYFGPGTRLTVT.

This clonotype occurred a few times. The genes are TRBV18 and TRBJ2-1; possible D gene TRBD2, 5 bases. Trimming cost V 1 base and J 0 bases, with 10 bases left between them. Germline CDR1 is KGHSH and CDR2 is LQKENI. This CDR3 is built from 16 residues. The CDR3 DNA reads as TGTGCCAGCTCACCACAGCGGACCGTCTCCTACAATGAGCAGTTCTTC. It encodes CASSPQRTVSYNEQFF.

This clonotype showed up just a few times. The V gene is TRBV20-1, the J gene TRBJ2-1, with TRBD1 as a possible D gene (6 bases). The CDR3 contains 13 residues. Deletions cut 6 bases from V and 7 bases from J, with 16 bases between. The germline V gene encodes CDR1 DFQATT and CDR2 SNEGSKA (reference sequence). DNA of the CDR3: TGCAGTGCCTCACGGACAGAACAGAATGAGCAGTTCTTC. The encoded protein is CSASRTEQNEQFF.

This clonotype showed up just a few times. V and J are TRBV12-3 or TRBV12-4 and TRBJ2-7; 10 nucleotides match TRBD1. J lost 5 bases, V lost 7 bases, and 8 bases had no gene match. This CDR3 contains 14 residues. The CDR3 reads CASTRGQGYNEQYF. In nucleotides, the CDR3 is TGTGCCAGCACCCGGGGACAGGGGTATAACGAGCAGTACTTC.

The genes are TRBV6-1 and TRBJ2-7, with TRBD1 as a possible D gene (7 bases). The germline V gene has CDR1 MNHNS and CDR2 SASEGT. V was cut by 6 bases and J by 4 bases, with 19 bases left in between. The CDR3 has 15 residues. The CDR3: CASRGLGGAGYEQYF. The CDR3 nucleotides are TGTGCCAGCAGGGGCCTAGGGGGCGCGGGGTACGAGCAGTACTTC.

A few counts support this clonotype. This rearrangement joins TRBV20-1 to TRBJ1-1; no reliable D call. Germline CDR1 reads DFQATT; CDR2 reads SNEGSKA (reference sequence). The CDR3 runs to 14 residues. V was cut by 8 bases and J by 0 bases, with 16 bases left in between. The DNA for the CDR3 is TGCAGTCCGAGGCGAATCTTCATGAACACTGAAGCTTTCTTT. Translating gives CSPRRIFMNTEAFF.

J is TRBJ1-6 and V is TRBV5-6; D is unclear. This CDR3 is 13 amino acids long. Germline CDR1 SGHDT, CDR2 YYEEEE. V lost 0 bases, J lost 10 bases, and 8 bases lay in between. CDR3 protein: CASSLGVDSPLHF. For the CDR3, the DNA is TGTGCCAGCAGCTTGGGGGTAGACTCACCCCTCCACTTT.

V usage is TRBV11-2 and J usage is TRBJ2-5; weak D call: TRBD1 (5 bases). From germline, CDR1 is SGHAT and CDR2 FQNNGV. Trimming cost V 2 bases and J 5 bases, with 18 bases left between them. The CDR3 covers 16 residues. The CDR3 DNA follows: TGTGCCAGCAGCTTATCGGGCAAGGGGTCGCTGGAGACCCAGTACTTC. Its protein product is CASSLSGKGSLETQYF.

This clonotype was counted only a few times. This chain connects TRBV9 to TRBJ2-7; the match to TRBD2 covers 9 bases. The ends lost 0 bases at V and 4 bases at J; junction bases unmatched: 5. CDR1 SGDLS and CDR2 YYNGEE come from the germline V gene. This CDR3 is 15 amino acids long. The CDR3 sequence is CASSVAGGGAYEQYF. The CDR3, as DNA: TGTGCCAGCAGCGTAGCGGGCGGGGGGGCATACGAGCAGTACTTC.

The chain couples TRBV9 to TRBJ2-7; possible D gene TRBD1, 6 bases. V was trimmed by 0 bases and J by 0 bases, leaving 10 bases between them. The CDR3 length is 15 residues. Germline loops: CDR1 SGDLS, CDR2 YYNGEE. CDR3 sequence (DNA): TGTGCCAGCAGCGTAGGGACAGAACCCTCCTACGAGCAGTACTTC. Translated: CASSVGTEPSYEQYF.

This clonotype was counted between two and nine times. CDR3 sequence: CSARVMVMYF. In DNA, the CDR3 is TGCAGTGCTAGAGTAATGGTTATGTACTTC. The chain recombines TRBV20-1 with TRBJ2-5; the D is unclear. This CDR3 is built from 10 residues. Trimming removed 1 base from V and 13 bases from J, with 10 bases in between. Germline assignment: CDR1 DFQATT and CDR2 SNEGSKA (reference sequence).

J is TRBJ2-7 and V is TRBV28; 7 bases fit TRBD2. This CDR3 contains 15 residues. CDR1 is MDHEN and CDR2 is SYDVKM in the germline V gene. V shed 6 bases, J shed 2 bases, and the junction held 10 bases outside the gene matches. CDR3 in DNA: TGTGCCAGCAGCAGACTAGCTTCTCCGACCTACGAGCAGTACTTC. Translated: CASSRLASPTYEQYF.

This clonotype was recorded a few times. DNA of the CDR3: TGTGCCAGCAGTTTATTATACGGTCGACAGGGGGCATCCTATAATTCACCCCTCCACTTT. The encoded protein is CASSLLYGRQGASYNSPLHF. The chain links TRBV27 to TRBJ1-6, with 10 bases lining up with TRBD1. V trimming: 1 base; J trimming: 1 base; junction bases outside the gene matches: 10. CDR1 is MNHEY, CDR2 SMNVEV, per germline (reference sequence). CDR3 length: 20 residues.

This clonotype was recorded a few times. V gene TRBV6-1 combines with J gene TRBJ1-1; D gene unclear. Germline CDR1 MNHNS, CDR2 SASEGT. Deletions cut 3 bases from V and 4 bases from J, with 12 bases between. The CDR3 spans 14 residues. CDR3 protein: CASSDQVGVTEAFF. The DNA of the CDR3 is TGTGCCAGCAGTGACCAAGTGGGAGTCACTGAAGCTTTCTTT.

The CDR3 DNA is TGTGCCAGCAGCCCGGCTTCGGACGGGGCCTGGGAGCAGTACTTC. Translating gives CASSPASDGAWEQYF. This chain uses TRBV7-2 with TRBJ2-7; D tentatively fits TRBD1 or TRBD2 (5 bases each). Germline CDR1 is SGHTA and CDR2 is FQGNSA. The CDR3 has 15 residues. Trimming left V 5 bases short and J 7 bases short, with 21 bases between.